Presented here are 10 T cell receptor beta chains from one specimen sequenced in a study of technical replicates of blood from several donors (dated by TCRdb to the late 2010s). Libraries were prepared through the immunoSEQ multiplex PCR assay. TCRdb limited this immuneACCESS table to in-frame rearrangements with V and J called. A share of clones is missing; checked studies link under half to unresolved V genes, and the rest is unexplained. The sample table contains about 66,000 clones; only one count was recorded for around nine tenths of them. About 4.6% of the sample belongs to the ten largest clones. The sequenced sample was PBMCs. The source is a human donor in good health. Some clones in this sample may be carry-over from other donors' samples.

The rearrangement uses TRBV2 and TRBJ2-6; TRBD1 matches at 11 bases. The CDR3 has 18 amino acids. J was trimmed by 0 bases and V by 6 bases; bases with no gene match: 7. Germline values: CDR1 SNHLY, CDR2 FYNNEI. Here the CDR3 reads CASSRDRGSSSGANVLTF. The CDR3 DNA is TGTGCCAGCAGCAGGGACAGGGGGTCCAGCTCTGGGGCCAACGTCCTGACTTTC.

The chain combines TRBV25-1 with TRBJ2-1, with TRBD2 as a possible D gene (5 bases). In germline, CDR1 is MGHDK, CDR2 SYGVNS. V gave up 1 base and J gave up 10 bases, with 17 bases separating them. The CDR3 covers 15 residues. As DNA, the CDR3 is TGTGCCAGCAGTGAATTCGTAGGACTGTTTGGGGAGCAGTTCTTC. It translates to CASSEFVGLFGEQFF.

The V gene is TRBV11-2, the J gene TRBJ2-4, with a tentative D call TRBD1 (5 bases). Germline V gene data show CDR1 as SGHAT and CDR2 as FQNNGV. The CDR3 is 15 amino acids. V was pared by 5 bases and J by 5 bases, with 16 bases between. The CDR3: CASSVQGLKENIQYF. The CDR3 bases are TGTGCCAGCAGCGTTCAGGGTCTAAAAGAAAACATTCAGTACTTC.

The V and J genes are TRBV5-1 and TRBJ2-2; 13 bases are a match to TRBD2. The CDR3 is 15 residues long. Germline-derived CDR1 and CDR2 are SGHRS and YFSETQ. V shed 7 bases, J shed 5 bases, and the junction held 5 bases outside the gene matches. The CDR3 sequence: CASERLAGGTGELFF. The CDR3 DNA sequence: TGCGCCAGCGAGAGACTAGCGGGAGGTACCGGGGAGCTGTTTTTT.

The J gene is TRBJ2-2, the V gene TRBV9; 14 positions match TRBD2. Germline V gene data show CDR1 as SGDLS and CDR2 as YYNGEE. Trimming at V came to 0 bases and at J to 7 bases, leaving 5 bases not matched to a gene. This CDR3 spans 17 amino acids. This chain's CDR3 is CASSVGTSGRNDGELFF. Here the CDR3 DNA reads TGTGCCAGCAGCGTAGGGACTAGCGGGAGGAACGACGGGGAGCTGTTTTTT. Drawing the rest from reference TRBV9 and TRBJ2-2, the complete variable domain is DSGVTQTPKHLITATGQRVTLRCSPRSGDLSVYWYQQSLDQGLQFLIQYYNGEERAKGNILERFSAQQFPDLHSELNLSSLELGDSALYFCASSVGTSGRNDGELFFGEGSRLTVL.

The CDR3: CASSSWTSGRGEQFF. The CDR3, as DNA: TGTGCCAGCAGCTCGTGGACTAGCGGGAGGGGGGAGCAGTTCTTC. The chain couples TRBV13 to TRBJ2-1, with 15 nucleotides matching TRBD2. The CDR3 length is 15 residues. From germline, CDR1 is PRHDT and CDR2 FYEKMQ (reference sequence). V lost 4 bases and J lost 10; bases outside the gene matches: 5.

V gene TRBV5-1 combines with J gene TRBJ2-2; D is possibly TRBD2 (6 bases). V was pared by 1 base and J by 1 base, with 8 bases between. The germline gives CDR1 SGHRS, CDR2 YFSETQ. CDR3 length: 15 residues. The CDR3 nucleotides read TGCGCCAGCAGCTTGTGGGGGGAGAACACCGGGGAGCTGTTTTTT. Its translation is CASSLWGENTGELFF.

The rearrangement joins TRBV4-3 to TRBJ2-3; 9 bases fit TRBD2. In germline, CDR1 is LGHNA, CDR2 YSLEER. There are 17 residues in the CDR3. V was pared by 1 base and J by 0 bases, with 5 bases of the junction left unmatched. CDR3 region: CASSQVFSGSSTDTQYF. The CDR3 DNA is TGCGCCAGCAGCCAAGTTTTTAGCGGGAGTAGCACAGATACGCAGTATTTT.

The sample holds a few counts of this clone. This chain links TRBV7-9 with TRBJ2-3; TRBD1 is a possible D gene (5 bases). The V end lost 1 base, the J end lost 0 bases, and 14 bases lay between the germline ends. The CDR3 runs 17 residues. The germline V gene encodes CDR1 SEHNR and CDR2 FQNEAQ (reference sequence). CDR3 sequence: CASSLVLTVTSTDTQYF. CDR3 coding DNA: TGTGCCAGCAGCTTAGTTTTGACAGTCACTAGCACAGATACGCAGTATTTT.

The chain links TRBV6-4 to TRBJ1-5, with a possible D match to TRBD1 (6 bases). Trimming shortened V by 10 bases and J by 0 bases, and 13 bases separated the two germline ends. Germline lookup yields CDR1 MRHNA and CDR2 SNTAGT. CDR3 size: 14 residues. The CDR3 reads CATGTLYSNQPQHF. The DNA for the CDR3 is TGTGCCACAGGGACACTTTATAGCAATCAGCCCCAGCATTTT.